The 29 T cell receptor beta chains listed next were all sequenced from one sample in a study of cytomegalovirus exposure and HLA in healthy donors. PCR employed 60 Vbeta and 13 Jbeta primers. Some clones are missing from TCRdb's copy, which holds only in-frame ones; the method was immunoSEQ multiplex PCR. Of around 110,000 clones detected, around 70% appear once; the ten largest clones hold approximately 8.6%. Sequencing was done on a sample of PBMCs. These receptor sequences come from a man in his thirties or forties in good health and CMV-seropositive.

To note about this clone: The junction differs from germline at one of its ends, possibly a read error. The V and J genes are TRBV11-2 and TRBJ2-5; TRBD2 matches at 14 bases. The CDR3 spans 14 residues. Per germline, CDR1 SGHAT and CDR2 FQNNGV. In nucleotides, the CDR3 is TGTGCCAGCAGCTCCCGGACTAGCGGGGGGCCCTTCAACTTC. It is translated as CASSSRTSGGPFNF.

The genes are TRBV14 and TRBJ1-2, with 8 bases matching TRBD1. Germline V gene lookup returns CDR1 SGHDN and CDR2 FVKESK. The J segment lost 5 bases and the V segment lost 4 bases, leaving 6 bases of the junction unmatched. The CDR3 totals 14 residues. The CDR3 loop is CASSPFGTGYGYTF. CDR3 coding DNA: TGTGCCAGCAGCCCCTTCGGGACAGGATATGGCTACACCTTC.

The chain combines TRBV10-3 with TRBJ2-4; D might be TRBD1 (6 bases). The CDR3 runs to 14 residues. V gave up 1 base and J gave up 7 bases, with 11 bases separating them. Per the germline V gene, CDR1 is ENHRY and CDR2 is SYGVKD. The CDR3 region is CAISEFAGANIQYF. Here the CDR3 DNA reads TGTGCCATCAGTGAGTTCGCAGGGGCGAACATTCAGTACTTC.

The V gene is TRBV2, the J gene TRBJ2-1; 7 bases fit TRBD2. The V segment lost 8 bases and the J segment 0 bases; nucleotides outside the gene matches: 16. CDR1 and CDR2 from the germline V gene are SNHLY and FYNNEI. The CDR3 runs to 18 residues. The DNA for the CDR3 is TGTGCCAGCGCCCAAGGATTTCTAGCGGAGAGCTCCTACAATGAGCAGTTCTTC. As protein: CASAQGFLAESSYNEQFF.

The chain uses TRBV29-1 and TRBJ2-1; TRBD2 aligns across 9 bases. CDR1 and CDR2 (germline): SQVTM, ANQGSEA. The V segment lost 6 bases and the J segment 3 bases; nucleotides outside the gene matches: 3. This CDR3 has 13 residues. The CDR3 region is CSVQLAGYNEQFF. In DNA, the CDR3 is TGCAGCGTCCAACTAGCGGGCTACAATGAGCAGTTCTTC.

CDR3 protein: CASSVRTTEAFF. As DNA, the CDR3 is TGTGCCAGCAGTGTTAGAACCACTGAAGCTTTCTTT. This rearrangement joins TRBV2 to TRBJ1-1; D is uncertain. The CDR3 covers 12 residues. CDR1 is SNHLY, CDR2 FYNNEI, per germline. Trimming cost V 4 bases and J 4 bases, with 7 bases left between them. Full variable domain (remainder filled in from reference TRBV2 and TRBJ1-1): EPEVTQTPSHQVTQMGQEVILRCVPISNHLYFYWYRQILGQKVEFLVSFYNNEISEKSEIFDDQFSVERPDGSNFTLKIRSTKLEDSAMYFCASSVRTTEAFFGQGTRLTVV.

The table lists this clone with a count of one. The junction differs from germline at one of its ends, possibly a read error. The chain recombines TRBV7-9 with TRBJ1-4, with a weak D call TRBD1 (5 bases). CDR1 and CDR2 from the germline V gene are SEHNR and FQNEAQ (reference sequence). This CDR3 is built from 15 residues. The DNA of the CDR3 is TGTTCCAGCAGCTTTCAGGGAAAGGCTAATGAAAAACTGTTTTTT. As protein: CSSSFQGKANEKLFF.

In DNA form, the CDR3 reads TGTGCCAGCAGTGAAAATCCCGGGACTAGTGTACTCCCAGATACGCAGTATTTT. It translates to CASSENPGTSVLPDTQYF. The rearrangement joins TRBV6-1 to TRBJ2-3; 8 bases align to TRBD2. The CDR3 contains 18 residues. Germline V gene data show CDR1 as MNHNS and CDR2 as SASEGT. Losses at the gene ends were 2 bases for V and 4 bases for J; bases not matched to a gene: 14.

The rearrangement uses TRBV6-1 and TRBJ2-7; 7 nucleotides align to TRBD1. This CDR3 comprises 15 residues. V gave up 7 bases and J gave up 3 bases; unmatched junction bases: 12. Germline CDR1 and CDR2: MNHNS and SASEGT. CDR3 sequence reads: CASNGGQKIRYEQYF. The CDR3 DNA reads as TGTGCCAGCAATGGGGGACAGAAAATACGCTACGAGCAGTACTTC.

The chain uses TRBV7-9 and TRBJ1-2; tentatively, D is TRBD1 (6 bases). The CDR3 runs 15 residues. Germline CDR1 and CDR2: SEHNR and FQNEAQ (reference sequence). V was clipped by 3 bases and J by 7 bases, with 18 bases between them. Written as DNA, the CDR3 is TGTGCCAGCAGCTTTAAGCAGGGGACTATGGCTGGCTACACCTTC. Translating gives CASSFKQGTMAGYTF.

The chain links TRBV9 to TRBJ1-4; 7 nucleotides match TRBD1. Germline V gene data show CDR1 as SGDLS and CDR2 as YYNGEE. The CDR3 length is 15 residues. Trimming removed 4 bases from V and 7 bases from J; junction bases left unmatched: 10. CDR3 protein: CASSIHRGVGEKLFF. CDR3 bases: TGTGCCAGCAGCATCCACAGGGGTGTGGGTGAAAAACTGTTTTTT.

The chain joins TRBV5-1 to TRBJ2-7, with TRBD1 matching over 7 bases. V lost 0 bases to trimming and J lost 0 bases; unmatched junction nucleotides: 9. Germline CDR1 is SGHRS and CDR2 is YFSETQ. The CDR3 loop spans 17 amino acids. The CDR3, as DNA: TGCGCCAGCAGCTTGGTCGCTGGACAGGTCAGCTCCTACGAGCAGTACTTC. Its translation is CASSLVAGQVSSYEQYF. Full variable domain (remainder filled in from reference TRBV5-1 and TRBJ2-7): KAGVTQTPRYLIKTRGQQVTLSCSPISGHRSVSWYQQTPGQGLQFLFEYFSETQRNKGNFPGRFSGRQFSNSRSEMNVSTLELGDSALYLCASSLVAGQVSSYEQYFGPGTRLTVT.

The chain links TRBV6-5 to TRBJ1-2; the D gene is possibly TRBD1 (6 bases). Trimming removed 7 bases from V and 5 bases from J, with 20 bases in between. The germline V gene has CDR1 MNHEY and CDR2 SVGAGI. The CDR3 covers 15 residues. Here the CDR3 DNA reads TGTGCCAGCACAAACGGAGGGGGGGGCGTTTATGGCTACACCTTC. The encoded protein is CASTNGGGGVYGYTF.

The chain couples TRBV9 to TRBJ2-3; TRBD1 aligns across 9 bases. The CDR3 length is 15 residues. V lost 3 bases, J lost 5 bases, and 7 bases stayed unmatched. Germline CDR1 is SGDLS and CDR2 is YYNGEE. CDR3 amino acids: CASSGDRADQDTQYF. For the CDR3, the DNA is TGTGCCAGCAGCGGGGACAGGGCAGATCAAGATACGCAGTATTTT. Full variable domain (rest looked up from reference TRBV9 and TRBJ2-3): DSGVTQTPKHLITATGQRVTLRCSPRSGDLSVYWYQQSLDQGLQFLIQYYNGEERAKGNILERFSAQQFPDLHSELNLSSLELGDSALYFCASSGDRADQDTQYFGPGTRLTVL.

CDR3 DNA: TGTGCCTCCAGCGGGGCCAGGGAGGGGGTCGGGGAGCTGTTTTTT. It encodes CASSGAREGVGELFF. The V gene is TRBV30, the J gene TRBJ2-2; D possibly corresponds to TRBD2 (7 bases). In germline, CDR1 is GTSNPN, CDR2 SVGIG (reference sequence). The CDR3 length is 15 residues. Trimming took off 7 bases at V and 7 bases at J, with 22 bases between the two ends.

This clone appeared a single time. The gene calls are TRBV30 and TRBJ2-3; 9 positions agree with TRBD2. The CDR3 has 16 residues. Germline assignment: CDR1 GTSNPN and CDR2 SVGIG (reference sequence). The J segment lost 1 base and the V segment lost 4 bases, leaving 9 bases of the junction unmatched. The CDR3: CAWMNRGRAGTDTQYF. CDR3 nucleotides: TGTGCCTGGATGAACCGCGGGAGGGCTGGCACAGATACGCAGTATTTT.

This clone appeared a few times. The V and J genes are TRBV6-1 and TRBJ1-4, with a tentative D call TRBD1 (5 bases). V lost 6 bases, J lost 7 bases, and 18 bases lay in between. The CDR3 length is 15 residues. Germline values: CDR1 MNHNS, CDR2 SASEGT. The CDR3 sequence is CASRGWGGEAEKLFF. CDR3 bases: TGTGCCAGCAGAGGGTGGGGCGGGGAGGCTGAAAAACTGTTTTTT.

In this sample, this clone turned up once. The chain is built from TRBV10-1 and TRBJ1-1; D unclear. The CDR3 sequence is 12 residues long. Per the germline V gene, CDR1 is WNHNN and CDR2 is SYGVQD (reference sequence). Trimming took off 2 bases at V and 4 bases at J, with 5 bases between the two ends. CDR3 coding DNA: TGCGCCAGCAGTGAGCGGTCCACTGAAGCTTTCTTT. Translation: CASSERSTEAFF.

The rearrangement uses TRBV9 and TRBJ1-1; D possibly corresponds to TRBD1 (5 bases). The germline V and J ends were trimmed by 0 bases and 4 bases, with 13 bases remaining between them. The germline V gene encodes CDR1 SGDLS and CDR2 YYNGEE. CDR3 size: 15 residues. The CDR3 DNA sequence: TGTGCCAGCAGCGTAGATGTGGGGGGAAGCACTGAAGCTTTCTTT. Translation: CASSVDVGGSTEAFF.

This chain uses TRBV7-8 with TRBJ2-1; D perhaps matches TRBD1 (6 bases). The CDR3 contains 16 residues. CDR1 is SGHVS, CDR2 FQNEAQ, per germline. Trimming pared 1 base from V and 12 bases from J, leaving 22 bases between. The CDR3 DNA reads TGTGCCAGCAGCTTAGAGTATTCAGGGGAAGGTGTGGGGCAGTTCTTC. This sequence encodes CASSLEYSGEGVGQFF.

The V gene is TRBV9, the J gene TRBJ1-1; TRBD1 is a possible D gene (6 bases). Per the germline V gene, CDR1 is SGDLS and CDR2 is YYNGEE. There are 16 residues in the CDR3. V dropped 5 bases and J dropped 3 bases, with 20 bases sitting between them. Here the CDR3 DNA reads TGTGCCAGCAGTCGAGATGGGGGGGCAGGGGACACTGAAGCTTTCTTT. Its protein is CASSRDGGAGDTEAFF.

The V gene is TRBV2, the J gene TRBJ1-2; D is unresolved. Germline V gene data show CDR1 as SNHLY and CDR2 as FYNNEI. Deletions cut 4 bases from V and 4 bases from J, with 10 bases between. This CDR3 is 13 amino acids long. The CDR3 here is CASSVLQFYGYTF. CDR3 in DNA: TGTGCCAGCAGTGTTTTACAGTTCTATGGCTACACCTTC. The entire variable domain, with the rest obtained from reference TRBV2 and TRBJ1-2, is as follows: EPEVTQTPSHQVTQMGQEVILRCVPISNHLYFYWYRQILGQKVEFLVSFYNNEISEKSEIFDDQFSVERPDGSNFTLKIRSTKLEDSAMYFCASSVLQFYGYTFGSGTRLTVV.

The chain carries TRBV29-1 and TRBJ1-5; D not resolved. Germline CDR1 is SQVTM and CDR2 is ANQGSEA. The CDR3 runs to 11 residues. V gave up 8 bases and J gave up 5 bases, with 10 bases separating them. The CDR3 sequence: CSRVHDQPQHF. CDR3 DNA: TGCAGCCGGGTGCACGATCAGCCCCAGCATTTT.

This clone showed up just a few times. This chain links TRBV6-1 with TRBJ1-5; D uncertain. The length of the CDR3 is 13 residues. V shed 7 bases and J shed 1 base, with 8 bases lying between them. Germline assignment: CDR1 MNHNS and CDR2 SASEGT. The CDR3 here is CASTTGSNQPQHF. Written as DNA, the CDR3 is TGTGCCAGCACAACGGGGAGCAATCAGCCCCAGCATTTT.

The chain carries TRBV6-5 and TRBJ2-7; 10 bases map to TRBD1. V shed 7 bases and J 3 bases; nucleotides not matched to a gene: 6. Looked up from germline, CDR1 is MNHEY and CDR2 is SVGAGI. The CDR3 is 14 amino acids. In DNA form, the CDR3 reads TGTGCCAGCACCTCTCGGACAGGGGGCTACGAGCAGTACTTC. Its protein product is CASTSRTGGYEQYF.

The CDR3 DNA sequence: TGTGCCAGCAGCCCCCCCAGGTATTCACCCCTCCACTTT. This translates into CASSPPRYSPLHF. J is TRBJ1-6 and V is TRBV27; D gene unclear. This CDR3 comprises 13 residues. Germline V gene lookup returns CDR1 MNHEY and CDR2 SMNVEV (reference sequence). V was trimmed by 6 bases and J by 8 bases, leaving 11 bases between them.

This clone was counted a single time. V is TRBV25-1 and J is TRBJ2-1; 9 nucleotides agree with TRBD2. Germline V lookup: CDR1 MGHDK, CDR2 SYGVNS. The junction had 5 bases not matched to a gene; V was cut back by 1 base and J by 7 bases. CDR3 size: 15 residues. The CDR3 bases are TGTGCCAGCAGTGAATCCCTAGCGGGGTTAAATGAGCAGTTCTTC. Protein sequence: CASSESLAGLNEQFF. Together with reference TRBV25-1 and TRBJ2-1, the CDR3 gives the full variable domain: EADIYQTPRYLVIGTGKKITLECSQTMGHDKMYWYQQDPGMELHLIHYSYGVNSTEKGDLSSESTVSRIRTEHFPLTLESARPSHTSQYLCASSESLAGLNEQFFGPGTRLTVL.

The chain employs TRBV4-3 and TRBJ2-2, with 10 nucleotides matching TRBD1. The CDR3 covers 15 residues. Germline V gives CDR1 LGHNA, CDR2 YSLEER. J was trimmed by 6 bases and V by 1 base; bases with no gene match: 2. CDR3 coding DNA: TGCGCCAGCAGCCAAGCAGGACAGGGGGCCGGGGAGCTGTTTTTT. This codes for CASSQAGQGAGELFF.

A single count supports this clone. V usage is TRBV29-1 and J usage is TRBJ1-1; D perhaps matches TRBD1 (5 bases). Germline CDR1 is SQVTM and CDR2 is ANQGSEA. The CDR3 sequence is 11 residues long. V dropped 7 bases and J dropped 4 bases, with 10 bases sitting between them. This CDR3 reads CSGLGATEAFF. The CDR3 DNA follows: TGCAGCGGATTAGGGGCCACTGAAGCTTTCTTT.